Listed here is a single TCR beta chain. The RNA input was roughly 0.45 to 1 ug, and it was reverse transcribed with random hexamers. With immunoSEQ multiplex PCR, TCR beta CDR3 was amplified across 54 Vbeta and 13 Jbeta. Via MiXCR, TCRdb re-called the immunoSEQ multiplex PCR reads, giving one row per CDR3 protein. The data hold some 150,000 distinct CDR3 sequences, with roughly 95% observed a single time. The data belong to a study of CD8 T cells in Susac syndrome. In the study overall: Of the sequenced Susac syndrome patients, about 6 had active disease and about 8 were in remission. Patients with Susac syndrome were, at the time of blood collection, therapy-naive, maintained on corticosteroids, or maintained on intravenous immunoglobulin alone.

This CDR3 spans 13 amino acids. Trimming took off 8 bases at V and 5 bases at J, with 13 bases between the two ends. Germline assignment: CDR1 SNHLY and CDR2 FYNNEI. The sample comprised CD4+ T cells from PBMCs. This TCR was recovered from a human donor with Susac syndrome. J is TRBJ2-1 and V is TRBV2; no clear D gene. This chain's CDR3 is CASFLVFNNEQFF. CDR3 nucleotides: TGTGCCAGCTTTCTGGTTTTCAACAATGAGCAGTTCTTC.